This T cell receptor beta chain emerged from a study of identical twins. Germline lookup yields CDR1 LNHNV and CDR2 YYDKDF (reference sequence). The CDR3 is 14 amino acids. Germline trimming cut 8 bases from V and 6 bases from J; bases unmatched to any gene: 11. This clonotype was picked up many times. MiXCR, applied by TCRdb to the 5' RACE reads, yields one record per CDR3 protein. Among 200,000 to 250,000 distinct CDR3 sequences listed, about an eighth were seen once. These sequences were also reported in another study, on yellow fever vaccine responses in identical twins.

The receptor comes from a woman between 18 and 29 years old in good health. Sequencing was performed on memory (CD45RO+) T cells sorted from blood. The chain carries TRBV15 and TRBJ1-2, with 8 nucleotides matching TRBD1. The CDR3 DNA reads TGTGCCACCGGGAGTGCAGGGGGCTTAAATGGCTACACCTTC. This encodes CATGSAGGLNGYTF. The variable domain in full, with the rest retrieved from reference TRBV15 and TRBJ1-2, is DAMVIQNPRYQVTQFGKPVTLSCSQTLNHNVMYWYQQKSSQAPKLLFHYYDKDFNNEADTPDNFQSRRPNTSFCFLDIRSPGLGDTAMYLCATGSAGGLNGYTFGSGTRLTVV.